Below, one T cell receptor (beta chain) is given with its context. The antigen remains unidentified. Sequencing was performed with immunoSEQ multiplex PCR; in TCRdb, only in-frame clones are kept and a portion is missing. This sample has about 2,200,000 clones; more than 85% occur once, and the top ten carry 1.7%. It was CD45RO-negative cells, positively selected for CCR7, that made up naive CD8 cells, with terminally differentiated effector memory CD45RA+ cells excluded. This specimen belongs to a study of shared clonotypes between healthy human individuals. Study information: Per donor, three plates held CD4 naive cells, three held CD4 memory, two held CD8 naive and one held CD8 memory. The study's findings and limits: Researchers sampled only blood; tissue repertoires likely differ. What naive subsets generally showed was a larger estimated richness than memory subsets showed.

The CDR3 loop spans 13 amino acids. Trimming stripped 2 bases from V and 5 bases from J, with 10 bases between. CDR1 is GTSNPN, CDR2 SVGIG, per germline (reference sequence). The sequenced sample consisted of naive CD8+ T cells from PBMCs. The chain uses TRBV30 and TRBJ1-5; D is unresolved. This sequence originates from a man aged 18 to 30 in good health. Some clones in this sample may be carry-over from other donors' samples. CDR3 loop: CAWSPWQDQPQHF. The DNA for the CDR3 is TGTGCCTGGAGTCCATGGCAGGATCAGCCCCAGCATTTT.